A single sample gave rise to the 5 T cell receptor beta chains below, sequenced in a study of T cells in women clearing cervical HPV infection. Using immunoSEQ multiplex PCR, the repertoire was profiled, and TCRdb retains in-frame clones only, with some absent. The sample shows some 32,000 clones, and around 3% sits with its ten largest clones. Input material: blood buffy coat. These receptors came from a woman aged 18 to 75 with a cervical HPV16 infection that either progressed to CIN3+ or cleared (not recorded which).

For this clone: Read coverage stops 3 residues before the CDR3 terminus; the germline J gene supplies the remainder. The chain recombines TRBV24-1 with TRBJ2-5; 7 bases agree with TRBD1. Per germline, CDR1 KGHDR and CDR2 SFDVKD. Trimming at V came to 3 bases and at J to 1 base, leaving 7 bases not matched to a gene. The CDR3 is 16 residues long. CDR3 region: CATSDGARGSQETQYF. The sequenced part of the CDR3 DNA is TGTGCCACCAGTGATGGGGCCAGGGGGAGCCAAGAGACC.

In the case of this clone: The read terminates 3 residues ahead of where the CDR3 ends, so the germline J gene completes it. The chain couples TRBV20-1 to TRBJ1-2, with a weak D call TRBD1 (5 bases). This CDR3 is 14 amino acids long. CDR1 and CDR2 (germline): DFQATT, SNEGSKA (reference sequence). Trimming stripped 0 bases from V and 4 bases from J, with 12 bases between. The part of the CDR3 DNA that was read is TGCAGTGCTAGAGAAGGAGGGGTTGGCTATGGC. Its translation is CSAREGGVGYG. From start to end, the CDR3 is CSAREGGVGYGYTF.

As regards this clone: The read stops 3 residues short of the end of the CDR3; the missing end is completed from the germline J gene. This sequence joins TRBV6-2 or TRBV6-3 and TRBJ1-5; the D gene is possibly TRBD1 (6 bases). Trimming pared 5 bases from V and 2 bases from J, leaving 13 bases between. This CDR3 has 15 residues. The germline V gene encodes CDR1 MNHEY and CDR2 SVGEGT. The sequenced part of the CDR3 DNA is TGTGCCAGCAGTCAACAGGGATTCGGCAATCAGCCC. It specifies CASSQQGFGNQP. The CDR3, in full, reads CASSQQGFGNQPQHF.

About this clone: The CDR3 is cut off 3 residues early in the read; its end comes from the germline J gene. The rearrangement uses TRBV5-1 and TRBJ2-4, with D possibly being TRBD1 (5 bases). The length of the CDR3 is 15 residues. Germline assignment: CDR1 SGHRS and CDR2 YFSETQ. This CDR3 reads CASSPKAGQQETQYF. CDR3 DNA, as far as it was read: TGCGCCAGCAGCCCTAAGGCAGGGCAGCAAGAGACT.

CDR3: CASSVESGWYGYTF. CDR3 DNA (partial): TGTGCCAGCAGCGTAGAAAGCGGATGGTATGGC. The chain links TRBV9 to TRBJ1-2; D remains ambiguous. The read terminates 3 residues ahead of where the CDR3 ends, so the germline J gene completes it. CDR1 is SGDLS, CDR2 YYNGEE, per germline. Between the trimmed V and J ends, which lost 0 bases and 5 bases, there was a span of 11 bases. CDR3 length: 14 amino acids.